The clone carrying this TCR beta chain appeared a single time. Its antigen is currently unknown. Germline is not matched at one junction end, which may reflect a read error. Donors showed nominal health when sampled, although they likely had unrecorded immune exposures. This CDR3 comprises 14 residues. CDR1 is SQVTM and CDR2 is ANQGSEA in the germline V gene. The record originates from a study of cytomegalovirus exposure and HLA in healthy donors. Notes on the study in general: The productive fraction for most TCR beta V segments was about 90% or about 30% in an earlier analysis. Later genetic work tied a missense DCLRE1C variant to beta-chain V and J trimming.

The PCR was carried out with 60 Vbeta primers and 13 Jbeta primers. This table comes from immunoSEQ multiplex PCR, and its TCRdb copy is limited to in-frame clones, with some not included. Among approximately 110,000 clones listed, 76% were seen once. The V gene is TRBV29-1, the J gene TRBJ2-4; the D gene is possibly TRBD1 (6 bases). The sequenced sample consisted of PBMCs. The sequence was obtained from a man in his forties in good health and CMV-seropositive. CDR3 nucleotides: TGCAGCGTTGTCCGGGACACGAACAAAAACAGTCAGTACTTC. Residues: CSVVRDTNKNSQYF.